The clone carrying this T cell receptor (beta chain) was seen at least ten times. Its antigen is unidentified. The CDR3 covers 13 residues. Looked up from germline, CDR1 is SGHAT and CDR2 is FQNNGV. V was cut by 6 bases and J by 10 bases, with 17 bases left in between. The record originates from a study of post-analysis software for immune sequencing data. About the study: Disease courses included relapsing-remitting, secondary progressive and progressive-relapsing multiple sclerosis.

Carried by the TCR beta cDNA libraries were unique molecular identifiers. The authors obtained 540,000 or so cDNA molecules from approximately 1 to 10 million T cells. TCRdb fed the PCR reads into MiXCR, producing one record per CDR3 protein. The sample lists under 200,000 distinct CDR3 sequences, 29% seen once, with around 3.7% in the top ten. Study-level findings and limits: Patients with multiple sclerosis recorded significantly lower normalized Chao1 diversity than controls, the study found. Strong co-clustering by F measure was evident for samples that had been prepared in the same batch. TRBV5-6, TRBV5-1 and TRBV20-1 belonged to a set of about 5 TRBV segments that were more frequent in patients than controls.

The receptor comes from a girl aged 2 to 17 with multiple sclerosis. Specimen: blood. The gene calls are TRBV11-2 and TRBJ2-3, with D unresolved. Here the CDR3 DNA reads TGTGCCAGCAGAAACCTCCGGTCGTTGGCGCAGTATTTT. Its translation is CASRNLRSLAQYF.